This T cell receptor (beta chain) derives from a study of Ad26.COV2.S vaccination and SARS-CoV-2 variants. Study-wide results and limits: Marked by substantial breadth, spike-specific CD8+ and CD4+ T cell responses were reportedly seen after vaccination. Individuals receiving vaccine had higher spike-specific TCR breadth than placebo recipients did. Placebo and vaccine recipients had non-spike TCR breadth that was similar.

The V segment lost 3 bases and the J segment 8 bases; nucleotides outside the gene matches: 16. From germline, CDR1 is LGHNA and CDR2 YNFKEQ. This CDR3 has 17 amino acids. As concerns this clone: Antigen unknown.

Treatment of the sample: around 19 received Ad26.COV2.S at low or high dose, single or two shots; about 5 received placebo; per-sample allocation not given. Collection of samples fell on day 63 after the first vaccine or placebo injection. Spike of the Wuhan-strain SARS-CoV-2 was expressed by an Ad26 vector, which formed the vaccine. Clones were sequenced by immunoSEQ multiplex PCR, and TCRdb holds only the in-frame ones, with some missing. The sample lists around 250,000 clones, approximately 89% seen once, with around 3.5% in the top ten. Sample: peripheral blood, taken in a trial of Ad26.COV2.S vaccine versus placebo. This TCR was recovered from a person between 18 and 65 years old who received the Ad26.COV2.S COVID-19 vaccine or a placebo. This chain links TRBV4-2 with TRBJ2-1, with 7 bases aligning to TRBD2. The CDR3 region is CASSHPTAGLLRDEQFF. The CDR3 region has the DNA TGTGCCAGCAGCCATCCTACAGCGGGATTACTAAGAGATGAGCAGTTCTTC.